This T cell receptor (beta chain) was found in a study of T cells in Graves' hyperthyroidism and ophthalmopathy. Study-level information: Initial diagnosis, before any treatment, was when peripheral blood was collected.

Patients aged 18 to 65 had newly diagnosed hyperthyroidism of under 2 months' duration. Any patient presenting with uncontrolled infection, other autoimmune disease, pregnancy or lactation was left out. Out of less than 12 ml of fresh peripheral blood came the PBMCs. Using RNA transcripts as the source, TCR beta CDR3 regions were amplified. The HTBI primer set drove a first-round RT-PCR of the TCR CDR3. TCRdb re-called the multiplex PCR reads with MiXCR, one entry per CDR3 protein. The sample consists of 150,000 or so distinct CDR3 sequences, approximately 20% of them appearing once. This clonotype was observed many times. The sequencing input was blood. The TCR originated in a woman in her forties or fifties with Graves' hyperthyroidism that later progressed to Graves' ophthalmopathy.

In DNA, the CDR3 is TGTGCCAGCAGCTTGGTGGCGGGAGGTCTCTACAATGAGCAGTTCTTC. Translation gives CASSLVAGGLYNEQFF. The chain employs TRBV5-5 and TRBJ2-1; 8 positions match TRBD2. V lost 0 bases, J lost 3 bases, and 5 bases stayed unmatched. Looked up from germline, CDR1 is SGHKS and CDR2 is YYEKEE (reference sequence). This CDR3 comprises 16 residues. Filled out from reference TRBV5-5 and TRBJ2-1, the complete variable domain reads DAGVTQSPTHLIKTRGQQVTLRCSPISGHKSVSWYQQVLGQGPQFIFQYYEKEERGRGNFPDRFSARQFPNYSSELNVNALLLGDSALYLCASSLVAGGLYNEQFFGPGTRLTVL.